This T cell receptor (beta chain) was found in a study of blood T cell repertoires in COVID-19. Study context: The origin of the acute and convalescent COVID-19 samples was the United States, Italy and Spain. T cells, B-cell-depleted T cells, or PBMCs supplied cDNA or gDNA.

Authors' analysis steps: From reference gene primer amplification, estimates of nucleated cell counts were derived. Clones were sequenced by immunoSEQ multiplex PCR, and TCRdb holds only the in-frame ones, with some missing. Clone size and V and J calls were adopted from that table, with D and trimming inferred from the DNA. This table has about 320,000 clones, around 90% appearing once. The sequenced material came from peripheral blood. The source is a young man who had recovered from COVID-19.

CDR3 coding DNA: TGTGCCAGCAGCTACGCGACAGGCCCGAGCCCCTACGAGCAGTACTTC. Translating it yields CASSYATGPSPYEQYF. The chain combines TRBV7-8 with TRBJ2-7, with D perhaps matching TRBD1 (6 bases). CDR1 SGHVS and CDR2 FQNEAQ come from the germline V gene. V lost 4 bases and J lost 2, with 18 bases in between. The CDR3 covers 16 residues.